The subject of this entry is one T cell receptor (beta chain). Its target antigen remains unknown. Per-base qualities were not stored, and no clone one base away is much larger. The CDR3 regions of human TCRbeta chains were analyzed by immunosequencing. In the authors' own workflow: Repertoire TCRs were matched against a reference library of SARS-CoV-2-specific TCRs generated with the MIRA antigen-specificity platform. Breadth was defined as the fraction of unique TCRs that were SARS-CoV-2-associated. Depth was defined as the fraction of total T cells that were SARS-CoV-2-associated. Each spike-specific TCR was assigned to its reactive spike region and to a CD4 or CD8 class using the MIRA data. Log10-transformed breadth and depth values were compared by one-way ANOVA with Sidak's multiple comparisons tests. The immuneACCESS repertoire file appears here via TCRdb, limited to in-frame rearrangements. These files lack a portion of the clones; in checked studies, under half of the deficit traces to unresolved V genes, and the cause of the others is not known. The V and J calls and clone size were taken over from that table, and D and trimming were inferred from the DNA. The sample data list over 110,000 clones, and 85% to 95% of these were observed just once. 9.3% of the sample comes from the top ten.

These data belong to a study of T cell responses to AZD1222 COVID-19 vaccine (dated by TCRdb to about 2021). Regarding the research as a whole: A total of approximately 230 trial participants underwent TCR sequencing, of whom 207 received two doses of AZD1222 and about 26 received two doses of the MenACWY control vaccine. Trial participants were enrolled by age into 18-55, 56-69 and 70-plus year subgroups, with roughly 160, 29 and 62 TCR-sequenced participants respectively. Beyond this particular receptor, the publication reports: Only five to seven AZD1222 recipients were SARS-CoV-2 seropositive at baseline, limiting conclusions about previously exposed vaccinees. Participants were mostly white British and included more females than males, and it was suggested by the authors that clonal diversity may have been underestimated. Vaccine-associated CD4 TCRs spanned the whole spike protein, with dominant responses in regions 160-218 and 743-854. Reportedly, close to half of the unique spike-specific TCRs recognized epitopes lying outside the regions that are mutated in the B.1.351 and B.1.1.7 variants. In the small 56-69-year group, the increase in depth fell short of significance, most likely because of low power. No day 14 peak-response samples were available, so repertoires were characterized only after the peak T cell response. Spike-specific TCR breadth and depth rose significantly after two AZD1222 doses compared with day 0 and with MenACWY recipients.

V is pared back by 0 bases and J by 6 bases, with 10 bases lying between the germline termini. From the germline V gene, CDR1 is SGHRS and CDR2 is YFSETQ. The CDR3 spans 14 residues, from the cysteine through the phenylalanine. Just CDR3 DNA is preserved here, 42 bases in frame from base 1. This sample's time point label indicates: about 28 days (+/-7) after the second vaccine dose. Because spike-specific TCR depth and breadth did not differ between the two schedules, AZD1222 recipients who got a second dose at roughly 4 weeks were pooled with those who got a second dose at roughly 12 weeks. Vaccinee samples came from UK trials COV001 and COV002, including a single-blind randomized controlled phase 2/3 trial of AZD1222 (ChAdOx1 nCoV-19) in healthy adults. For TCRbeta chain sequencing, PBMC samples from trial participants were taken at day 0 and at day 28 after the second dose.

The origin of this receptor is an adult who received the AZD1222 COVID-19 vaccine. The sample here was peripheral blood, taken 28 days after the second AZD1222 dose. The receptor chain draws on TRBV5-1 and TRBJ2-1; TRBD1 is possibly the D segment (5 matching bases). CDR3 protein: CASSLGRGINEQFF. The sequence in DNA is TGCGCCAGCAGCTTGGGAAGGGGTATCAATGAGCAGTTCTTC.